Following are 12 T cell receptor beta chains from one sample sequenced in a study of tumor-infiltrating lymphocytes in localized non-small cell lung cancer. This table comes from immunoSEQ multiplex PCR, and its TCRdb copy is limited to in-frame clones, with some not included. This sample carries some 15,000 clones, 82% of them seen once, and the ten largest clones take roughly 21%. Sequences were obtained from lung tumor tissue. The receptors come from a human donor with non-small cell lung cancer.

The chain joins TRBV6-6 to TRBJ2-7; D gene uncertain. V gave up 6 bases and J gave up 0 bases, with 6 bases separating them. The germline CDR1 and CDR2 sequences are MNHNY and SVGAGI (reference sequence). This CDR3 comprises 12 residues. The CDR3 DNA reads as TGTGCCAGCAGCCCGAACTCCTACGAGCAGTACTTC. It specifies CASSPNSYEQYF.

This chain connects TRBV14 to TRBJ1-4; TRBD1 matches 7 bases. The germline V gene encodes CDR1 SGHDN and CDR2 FVKESK. With V trimmed by 6 bases and J by 7 bases, 11 bases remained unmatched. CDR3 length equals 15 residues. The CDR3 sequence: CASSSKGGAGEKLFF. In DNA form, the CDR3 reads TGTGCCAGCAGTTCAAAAGGGGGCGCCGGTGAAAAACTGTTTTTT.

Here the CDR3 DNA reads TGTGCCAGCAGCTGGGACCAAGAGACCCAGTACTTC. Amino acids: CASSWDQETQYF. The chain is built from TRBV5-4 and TRBJ2-5, with D unresolved. This CDR3 has 12 amino acids. Germline assignment: CDR1 SGHNT and CDR2 YYREEE (reference sequence). V dropped 3 bases and J dropped 0 bases, with 3 bases sitting between them.

V and J are TRBV27 and TRBJ1-1; perhaps TRBD1 as D (6 bases). The CDR3 sequence is 14 residues long. The V gene lost 6 bases and the J gene lost 5 bases, with 16 bases spanning the gap. The germline V gene encodes CDR1 MNHEY and CDR2 SMNVEV (reference sequence). This chain's CDR3 is CASSRRDILTEAFF. CDR3 nucleotide sequence: TGTGCCAGCAGCCGTCGGGACATTTTGACTGAAGCTTTCTTT.

The V call is TRBV7-3, the J call TRBJ2-5; 9 positions agree with TRBD2. J gave up 3 bases and V 5 bases, and 7 bases lay outside the gene matches. CDR3 length: 15 amino acids. In germline, CDR1 is SGHTA, CDR2 FQGTGA. The CDR3, as DNA: TGTGCCAGCAGCCCTGGGACTAGCCAGGAAGAGACCCAGTACTTC. Translated: CASSPGTSQEETQYF. The full variable domain, its missing parts supplied by reference TRBV7-3 and TRBJ2-5, is GAGVSQTPSNKVTEKGKYVELRCDPISGHTALYWYRQSLGQGPEFLIYFQGTGAADDSGLPNDRFFAVRPEGSVSTLKIQRTERGDSAVYLCASSPGTSQEETQYFGPGTRLLVL.

The chain joins TRBV18 to TRBJ2-7; a weak D match, TRBD1 (7 bases). The V end was cut by 3 bases, the J end by 5 bases, with 11 bases between. The CDR3 length is 13 residues. Germline V gene sequence: CDR1 KGHSH, CDR2 LQKENI. The CDR3 DNA is TGTGCCAGCTCACCCCAGGGGGGTGACGAGCAGTACTTC. Protein sequence: CASSPQGGDEQYF.

The CDR3 region is CASSTLATATNEKLFF. DNA for the CDR3: TGTGCCAGCAGCACGCTAGCAACTGCAACTAATGAAAAACTGTTTTTT. V is TRBV7-9 and J is TRBJ1-4, with no clear D. Deletions cut 5 bases from V and 0 bases from J, with 13 bases between. The CDR3 runs 16 residues. In germline, CDR1 is SEHNR, CDR2 FQNEAQ (reference sequence).

The CDR3: CASSPTETSYEQYF. The CDR3 nucleotides read TGTGCCAGCAGTCCGACAGAGACCTCCTACGAGCAGTACTTC. The chain has TRBV6-6 and TRBJ2-7, with D possibly being TRBD1 (5 bases). Germline V CDR1 and CDR2: MNHNY, SVGAGI (reference sequence). The CDR3 contains 14 residues. Trimming left V 5 bases short and J 0 bases short, with 11 bases between.

The V gene is TRBV5-5, the J gene TRBJ2-7; 9 bases are shared with TRBD2. V dropped 0 bases and J dropped 1; count of bases not matched to a gene: 5. CDR1 is SGHKS and CDR2 is YYEKEE in the germline V gene (reference sequence). The CDR3 has 16 amino acids. CDR3 DNA: TGTGCCAGCAGCTTGGGACTAGCGGAAACTTCCTACGAGCAGTACTTC. This translates into CASSLGLAETSYEQYF.

V and J are TRBV6-6 and TRBJ2-3; 7 positions match TRBD2. The germline CDR1 and CDR2 sequences are MNHNY and SVGAGI (reference sequence). Unmatched junction bases numbered 12, after V lost 6 bases and J lost 3 bases. This CDR3 has 16 amino acids. Here the CDR3 reads CASRLPGSGKTDTQYF. DNA for the CDR3: TGTGCCAGCAGACTCCCGGGGAGCGGGAAAACAGATACGCAGTATTTT.

This clone is termed medium-sized. Germline is not matched at one junction end, which may reflect a read error. The V call is TRBV7-7, the J call TRBJ2-3, with a weak D call TRBD2 (6 bases). Germline CDR1 SSHAT, CDR2 FNYEAQ (reference sequence). The CDR3 loop spans 15 amino acids. CDR3 sequence reads: CASSLESGTPDTQYF. The CDR3 bases are TGTGCTAGCAGCTTAGAGTCAGGGACTCCAGATACGCAGTATTTT.

The rearrangement links TRBV18 to TRBJ2-7; D possibly uses TRBD1 or TRBD2 (6 bases each). The CDR3 totals 16 residues. Germline V lookup: CDR1 KGHSH, CDR2 LQKENI. Trimming shortened V by 2 bases and J by 2 bases, and 16 bases separated the two germline ends. As DNA, the CDR3 is TGTGCCAGCTCACCATGGTTAGGGGGGACAACCTACGAGCAGTACTTC. This encodes CASSPWLGGTTYEQYF.